A selection of T cell receptor beta chains follows, all from one sample in a study of T-cell reconstitution after alpha-beta-depleted transplantation in children. TCRdb re-derived calls from the PCR reads in MiXCR, one entry per CDR3 protein. In the table there are some 440,000 distinct CDR3 sequences, 16% of which are singletons. The specimen was PBMCs, mostly from graft donor cells, collected 360 days after TCRalphabeta/CD19-depleted stem cell transplant. The receptors were sampled from a boy in the first two years of life who had a stem cell transplant for Wiskott-Aldrich syndrome, so the T cells may come from the graft donor. CDR3s include the opening cysteine and the closing phenylalanine or tryptophan. D genes are given only for firm matches. A row's size may be missing; if present it is once, few, many or a size class.

J,V,size,D,length,DNA,CDR3
TRBJ1-2,TRBV29-1,NA,TRBD1,11,TGCAGCGTTGAACAGGGGGCAAGCTACACCTTC,CSVEQGASYTF
TRBJ2-6,TRBV6-2/TRBV6-3,few,NA,14,TGTGCCAGCAGTAAACGCCTCGGGGCCAACGTCCTGACTTTC,CASSKRLGANVLTF
TRBJ2-4,TRBV12-3/TRBV12-4,NA,NA,12,TGTGCCAGCAGTTTAAGGGTTCACATTCAGTACTTC,CASSLRVHIQYF
TRBJ2-1,TRBV6-5,many,TRBD2,15,TGTGCCAGCAGTTACCAAGGACTAGCTCCCAGTGAGCAGTTCTTC,CASSYQGLAPSEQFF
TRBJ2-3,TRBV20-1,many,NA,14,TGCAGTGCCGAGGGTCTTGGTGGCACAGATACGCAGTATTTT,CSAEGLGGTDTQYF
TRBJ2-7,TRBV30,NA,TRBD2,13,TGTGCCTGGGAACTAGCGGAGACCTACGAGCAGTACTTC,CAWELAETYEQYF
TRBJ2-7,TRBV7-9,few,TRBD1,12,TGTGCCAGCAGCGCCCGGGACAGGGGGCAGTACTTC,CASSARDRGQYF
TRBJ2-3,TRBV15,few,NA,14,TGTGCCACCAGCAGTGGACAGTTGAGAGATACGCAGTATTTT,CATSSGQLRDTQYF
TRBJ1-6,TRBV7-6,few,NA,13,TGTGCCAGCAGCCGAAAACAGGATTCACCCCTCCACTTT,CASSRKQDSPLHF
TRBJ2-1,TRBV12-3/TRBV12-4,NA,TRBD1,17,TGTGCCAGCACCACAGTGGGGAGAGGGGGCCTATACAATGAGCAGTTCTTC,CASTTVGRGGLYNEQFF
TRBJ2-5,TRBV3-1,NA,TRBD2,15,TGTGCCACCAGCCAAGTGGGACTATCCCAACAGACCCAGTACTTC,CATSQVGLSQQTQYF
TRBJ2-2,TRBV5-1,few,NA,16,TGCGCCAGCAGCTTGAGTCCCGTGGGGAGTCCCTTGGAGCTGTTTTTT,CASSLSPVGSPLELFF
TRBJ2-3,TRBV3-1,NA,TRBD2,17,TGTGCCAGCAGCCAAAGGCACTTTAGCGGGGACACAGATACGCAGTATTTT,CASSQRHFSGDTDTQYF
TRBJ2-2,TRBV4-3,NA,TRBD1,19,TGCGCCAGCAGCCAAGATCACAAAGGGGGCCCCCCTTTAACCGGGGAGCTGTTTTTT,CASSQDHKGGPPLTGELFF
TRBJ2-5,TRBV3-1,NA,NA,15,TGTGCCAGCAGCCAGCAAGTTGAGAACCAAGAGACCCAGTACTTC,CASSQQVENQETQYF
TRBJ2-3,TRBV30,NA,NA,14,TGTGCCTGGAGTCCATTAGCGGGCACAGATACGCAGTATTTT,CAWSPLAGTDTQYF
TRBJ1-6,TRBV28,NA,NA,15,TGTGCCAGCAGTTTCTTACAGGGAGGCAATTCACCCCTCCACTTT,CASSFLQGGNSPLHF
TRBJ2-5,TRBV19,NA,NA,14,TGTGCCAGTAGTTCCACGGGACGGGTAGAGACCCAGTACTTC,CASSSTGRVETQYF
TRBJ1-2,TRBV12-3/TRBV12-4,NA,TRBD1,14,TGTGCCAGCAGCCCGACGGACAGGCGGCGGGGCTACACCTTC,CASSPTDRRRGYTF
TRBJ2-4,TRBV11-2,NA,TRBD1,17,TGTGCCAGCAGCTCCGTTCAGGGGGCGAGGGCCAAAAACATTCAGTACTTC,CASSSVQGARAKNIQYF
TRBJ2-7,TRBV12-3/TRBV12-4,NA,TRBD1,15,TGTGCCAGCAGCCACAACCGGGACAGAGGCTACGAGCAGTACTTC,CASSHNRDRGYEQYF
TRBJ2-3,TRBV5-8,NA,TRBD2,15,TGTGCCAGCAGCTTGACTAGCGAGACTGATTATACGCAGTATTTT,CASSLTSETDYTQYF
TRBJ2-5,TRBV5-1,NA,TRBD2,18,TGCGCCAGCAGCTTGGCCCGCTATAGCGGGATGGAACAAGAGACCCAGTACTTC,CASSLARYSGMEQETQYF
TRBJ2-3,TRBV6-1,NA,TRBD1,16,TGTGCCAGCAGTCGCCAACAGGGGGCTCGGAGAGATACGCAGTATTTT,CASSRQQGARRDTQYF
TRBJ1-4,TRBV29-1,NA,NA,13,TGCAGCGTTAGACAGGCAACTAATGAAAAACTGTTTTTT,CSVRQATNEKLFF
TRBJ2-1,TRBV5-1,few,NA,14,TGCGCCAGCAGCTTGGGGGGGGAATACAATGAGCAGTTCTTC,CASSLGGEYNEQFF
TRBJ2-7,TRBV6-2/TRBV6-3,few,TRBD1,16,TGTGCCAGCAGTTACGGGGCGGGACAGGCGGTCTACGAGCAGTACTTC,CASSYGAGQAVYEQYF
TRBJ2-1,TRBV6-6,NA,NA,11,TGTGCCAGCAGCTTTAGAGGCGAGCAGTTCTTC,CASSFRGEQFF
TRBJ2-3,TRBV5-6,NA,NA,16,TGTGCCAGCAGCTCCACCCCTGCGACAAGGGCAGATACGCAGTATTTT,CASSSTPATRADTQYF
TRBJ2-3,TRBV7-9,NA,TRBD2,16,TGTGCCAGCAGCCCCCGACTAGCGGGGGAACAGTATACGCAGTATTTT,CASSPRLAGEQYTQYF
TRBJ1-3,TRBV12-3/TRBV12-4,NA,TRBD1,16,TGTGCCAGCAGTTTACCCAGGGGGACAGCAGACCACACCATATATTTT,CASSLPRGTADHTIYF
TRBJ2-1,TRBV7-9,few,NA,15,TGTGCCAGCAGCTTCAGCGGTACCTCCTACAATGAGCAGTTCTTC,CASSFSGTSYNEQFF
TRBJ2-1,TRBV5-1,many,NA,14,TGCGCCAGCGCCACTTGGGGGGAATACAATGAGCAGTTCTTC,CASATWGEYNEQFF
TRBJ2-3,TRBV18,few,TRBD1,14,TGTGCCAGCTCACCCGGGACAGGGAGGAATACGCAGTATTTT,CASSPGTGRNTQYF
TRBJ2-2,TRBV24-1,NA,NA,18,TGTGCCACCAGTGACCCTAAGTGGGGGAACCTGGGAGTCGGGGAGCTGTTTTTT,CATSDPKWGNLGVGELFF
TRBJ2-3,TRBV15,NA,NA,12,TGTGCCACTACCGACGGGACAGATACGCAGTATTTT,CATTDGTDTQYF
TRBJ1-5,TRBV2,NA,NA,12,TGTGCTAGCGGGGGTGGGAATCAGCCCCAGCATTTT,CASGGGNQPQHF
TRBJ2-7,TRBV6-5,few,NA,16,TGTGCCAGCAGTTACCGGTTTAACAGGGTCAGGGGCGAGCAGTACTTC,CASSYRFNRVRGEQYF
TRBJ1-2,TRBV12-3/TRBV12-4,few,NA,13,TGTGCCAGCAGTTCCAGGAGGGACTATGGCTACACCTTC,CASSSRRDYGYTF
TRBJ2-3,TRBV28,NA,NA,14,TGTGCCACCAGAGGCTGGACAGTCACAGATACGCAGTATTTT,CATRGWTVTDTQYF
TRBJ2-2,TRBV10-3,few,NA,17,TGTGCCATCAGTCGCCTTGGACGCTCTCGGACCACCGGGGAGCTGTTTTTT,CAISRLGRSRTTGELFF
TRBJ1-1,TRBV3-1,many,TRBD1,13,TGTGCCAGCAGCTGGACAGGGAACACTGAAGCTTTCTTT,CASSWTGNTEAFF
TRBJ2-1,TRBV15,NA,NA,13,TGTGCCACCATTGGGGACACTTACAATGAGCAGTTCTTC,CATIGDTYNEQFF
TRBJ2-1,TRBV6-2/TRBV6-3,NA,TRBD2,15,TGTGCCAGCAGTTATCTAGCGGGGGCATACAATGAGCAGTTCTTC,CASSYLAGAYNEQFF
TRBJ2-7,TRBV7-2,few,NA,14,TGTGCCAGCACCTTCGAACCGGGAGCCTACGAGCAGTACTTC,CASTFEPGAYEQYF
TRBJ2-1,TRBV7-2,NA,NA,17,TGTGCCAGCAGCCCTAAGGGGGCGGGAAGCTCCTACAATGAGCAGTTCTTC,CASSPKGAGSSYNEQFF
TRBJ2-1,TRBV19,few,TRBD2,15,TGTGCCAGTAGTGAATGGGCGGGGGGCTACAATGAGCAGTTCTTC,CASSEWAGGYNEQFF
TRBJ2-1,TRBV12-3/TRBV12-4,NA,TRBD2,16,TGTGCCAGCAGGATCCACTCTAGCGGGCAATACAATGAGCAGTTCTTC,CASRIHSSGQYNEQFF
TRBJ2-1,TRBV10-3,many,NA,11,TGTGCCATCAGTGAAATTAGGGAGCAGTTCTTC,CAISEIREQFF
TRBJ1-1,TRBV7-2,few,NA,16,TGTGCCAGCAGCCTAAAATCCGGGCGGGCTTCTGGGAAAGCTTTCTTT,CASSLKSGRASGKAFF
TRBJ2-4,TRBV15,NA,TRBD2,14,TGTGCCACCAGCAGAGTGGGAGGGAAAAACATTCAGTACTTC,CATSRVGGKNIQYF
TRBJ2-7,TRBV15,NA,NA,17,TGTGCCACCAGCAGAGAGTGGGGAGGCTCTGGCACCTACGAGCAGTACTTC,CATSREWGGSGTYEQYF
TRBJ2-7,TRBV11-2,few,NA,16,TGTGCCAGCAGCTTAAGGCCTTGGGGCCCAGGCTACGAGCAGTACTTC,CASSLRPWGPGYEQYF
TRBJ2-2,TRBV7-2,few,NA,14,TGTGCCAGCAGGTCTAGGACGTACACCGGGGAGCTGTTTTTT,CASRSRTYTGELFF
TRBJ1-2,TRBV20-1,NA,TRBD1,13,TGCAGTGTCCCGGGGCCAGGGGGCCGTGGCTACACCTTC,CSVPGPGGRGYTF
TRBJ2-7,TRBV25-1,few,TRBD1,12,TGTGCCAGCAGTGATCCCCCGGGACAGCCCATCTTC,CASSDPPGQPIF
TRBJ2-5,TRBV24-1,NA,NA,14,TGTGCCACCAGTGAACCAGGGTCCCAAGAGACCCAGTACTTC,CATSEPGSQETQYF
TRBJ1-2,TRBV7-9,NA,TRBD1,17,TGTGCCAGCAGCTTACACGGACAGGGGCCCACTAACTATGGCTACACCTTC,CASSLHGQGPTNYGYTF
TRBJ2-1,TRBV24-1,many,TRBD2,18,TGTGCCACCAGTGAGTGGGCCTCGACTAGCGGGAGGCTCAATGAGCAGTTCTTC,CATSEWASTSGRLNEQFF